This T cell receptor (beta chain) was recorded in a study of Ad26.COV2.S vaccination and SARS-CoV-2 variants. Trimming removed 6 bases at V and 2 bases at J, with 14 bases between. The CDR3 consists of 15 residues. Germline assignment: CDR1 SNHLY and CDR2 FYNNEI. Treatment specified: some 20 received Ad26.COV2.S at low or high dose, single or two shots; about 5 received placebo; per-sample allocation not given. Collection of the samples took place on day 63 after the first injection of vaccine or placebo. Measured with immunoSEQ multiplex PCR; TCRdb has only the in-frame clones, and not every one. Of 300,000 to 500,000 clones listed, 80% to 90% were seen once; the top ten hold under 4%.

The chain employs TRBV2 and TRBJ2-1; D possibly corresponds to TRBD1 (6 bases). The TCR sequence derives from a person aged 18-60 years who received the Ad26.COV2.S COVID-19 vaccine or a placebo. The sample here was peripheral blood, taken in a trial of Ad26.COV2.S vaccine versus placebo. CDR3 in amino acids: CASSYRVGTYNEQFF. For the CDR3, the DNA is TGTGCCAGCAGCTACAGGGTCGGTACCTACAATGAGCAGTTCTTC.